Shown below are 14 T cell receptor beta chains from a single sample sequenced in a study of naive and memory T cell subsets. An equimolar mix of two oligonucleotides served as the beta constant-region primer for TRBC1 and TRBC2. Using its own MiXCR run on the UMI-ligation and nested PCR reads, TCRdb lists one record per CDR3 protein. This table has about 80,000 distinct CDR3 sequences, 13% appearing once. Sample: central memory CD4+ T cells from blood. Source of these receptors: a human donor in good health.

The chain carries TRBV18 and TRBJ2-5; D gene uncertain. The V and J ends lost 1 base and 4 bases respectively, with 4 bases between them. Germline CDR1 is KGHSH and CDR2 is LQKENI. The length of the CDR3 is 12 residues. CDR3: CASSPRSETQYF. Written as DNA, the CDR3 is TGTGCCAGCTCACCACGTTCAGAGACCCAGTACTTC.

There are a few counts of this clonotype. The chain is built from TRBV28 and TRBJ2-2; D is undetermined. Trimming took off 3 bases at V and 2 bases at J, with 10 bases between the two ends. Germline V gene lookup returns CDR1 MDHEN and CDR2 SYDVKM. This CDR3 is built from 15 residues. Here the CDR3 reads CASSFLQKNTGELFF. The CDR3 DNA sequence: TGTGCCAGCAGTTTCTTACAGAAAAACACCGGGGAGCTGTTTTTT. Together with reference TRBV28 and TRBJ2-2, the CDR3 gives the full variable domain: DVKVTQSSRYLVKRTGEKVFLECVQDMDHENMFWYRQDPGLGLRLIYFSYDVKMKEKGDIPEGYSVSREKKERFSLILESASTNQTSMYLCASSFLQKNTGELFFGEGSRLTVL.

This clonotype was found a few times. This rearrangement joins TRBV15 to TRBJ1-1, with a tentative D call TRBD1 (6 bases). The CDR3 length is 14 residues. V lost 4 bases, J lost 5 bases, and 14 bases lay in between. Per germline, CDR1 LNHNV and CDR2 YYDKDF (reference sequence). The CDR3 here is CATSITRGGTEAFF. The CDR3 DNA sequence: TGTGCCACCAGCATAACCAGGGGAGGGACTGAAGCTTTCTTT.

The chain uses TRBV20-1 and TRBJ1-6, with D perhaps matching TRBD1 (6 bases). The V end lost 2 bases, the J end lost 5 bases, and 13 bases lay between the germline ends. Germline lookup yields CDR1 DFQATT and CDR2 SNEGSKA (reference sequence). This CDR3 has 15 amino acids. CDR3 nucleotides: TGCAGTGCTAGACCGCCCGGACAGAATAATTCACCCCTCCACTTT. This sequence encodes CSARPPGQNNSPLHF.

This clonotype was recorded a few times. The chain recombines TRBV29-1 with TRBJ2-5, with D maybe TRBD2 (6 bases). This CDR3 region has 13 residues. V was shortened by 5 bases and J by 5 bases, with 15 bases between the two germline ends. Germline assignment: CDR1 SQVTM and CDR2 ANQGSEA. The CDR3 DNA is TGCAGCGTTAGGAAGGGGACTGGGGAGACCCAGTACTTC. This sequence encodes CSVRKGTGETQYF.

CDR3 protein: CASSYNRVGYTF. DNA of the CDR3: TGTGCCAGTAGTTACAACAGGGTCGGCTACACCTTC. The chain couples TRBV19 to TRBJ1-2, with a weak D call TRBD1 (6 bases). Per germline, CDR1 LNHDA and CDR2 SQIVND (reference sequence). The CDR3 is 12 amino acids. Trimming shortened V by 5 bases and J by 8 bases, and 12 bases separated the two germline ends.

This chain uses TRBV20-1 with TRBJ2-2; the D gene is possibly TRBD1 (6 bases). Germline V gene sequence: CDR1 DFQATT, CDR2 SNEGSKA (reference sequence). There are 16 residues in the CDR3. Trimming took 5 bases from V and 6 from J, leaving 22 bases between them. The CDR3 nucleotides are TGCAGTGCTCCACCTCTCACAGGGTCCCACCCCGGGGAGCTGTTTTTT. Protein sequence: CSAPPLTGSHPGELFF.

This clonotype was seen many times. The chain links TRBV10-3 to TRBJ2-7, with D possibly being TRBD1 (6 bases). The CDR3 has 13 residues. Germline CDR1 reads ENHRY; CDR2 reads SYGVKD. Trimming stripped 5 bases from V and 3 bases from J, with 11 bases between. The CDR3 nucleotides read TGTGCCATCAGTTGGGACAACCTCTACGAGCAGTACTTC. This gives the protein CAISWDNLYEQYF.

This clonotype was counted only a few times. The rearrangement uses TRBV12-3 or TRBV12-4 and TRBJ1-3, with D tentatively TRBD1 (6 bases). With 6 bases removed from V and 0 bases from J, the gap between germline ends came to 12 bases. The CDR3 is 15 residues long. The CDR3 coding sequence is TGTGCCAGCAGGGAAACAGGGAGCTCTGGAAACACCATATATTTT. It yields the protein CASRETGSSGNTIYF.

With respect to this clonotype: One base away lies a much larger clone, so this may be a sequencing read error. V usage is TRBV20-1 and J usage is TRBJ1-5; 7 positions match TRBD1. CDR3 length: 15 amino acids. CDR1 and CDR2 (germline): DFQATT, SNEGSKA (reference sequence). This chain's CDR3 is CSTRGDSHNNQPQHF. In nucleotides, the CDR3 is TGCAGTACTAGAGGGGACAGCCATAACAATCAGCCCCAGCATTTT.

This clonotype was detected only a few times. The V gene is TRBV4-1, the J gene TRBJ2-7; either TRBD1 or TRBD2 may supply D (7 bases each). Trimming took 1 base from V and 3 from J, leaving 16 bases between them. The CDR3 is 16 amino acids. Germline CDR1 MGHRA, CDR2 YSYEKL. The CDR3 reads CASSQAAGQSIYEQYF. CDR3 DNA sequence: TGCGCCAGCAGCCAAGCAGCGGGACAGTCTATCTACGAGCAGTACTTC.

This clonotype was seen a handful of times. CDR3 loop: CASSLQEGYTEAFF. For the CDR3, the DNA is TGTGCCAGTAGTTTACAGGAAGGTTACACTGAAGCTTTCTTT. The chain employs TRBV19 and TRBJ1-1; the D gene is possibly TRBD1 (5 bases). Germline CDR1 LNHDA, CDR2 SQIVND (reference sequence). The CDR3 covers 14 residues. V lost 5 bases to trimming and J lost 3 bases, with 13 bases between them.

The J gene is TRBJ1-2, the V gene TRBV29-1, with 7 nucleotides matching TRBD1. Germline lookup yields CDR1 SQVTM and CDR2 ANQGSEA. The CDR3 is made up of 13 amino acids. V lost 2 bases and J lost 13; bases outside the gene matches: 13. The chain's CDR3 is CSVESPGQIPFTF. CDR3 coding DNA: TGCAGCGTTGAATCTCCGGGACAGATCCCTTTCACCTTC.

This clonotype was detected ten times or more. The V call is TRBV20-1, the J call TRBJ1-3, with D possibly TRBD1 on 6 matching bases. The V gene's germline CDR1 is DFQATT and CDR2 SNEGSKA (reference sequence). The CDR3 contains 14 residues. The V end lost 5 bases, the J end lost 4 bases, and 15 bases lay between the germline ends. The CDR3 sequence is CSALSGGGGNTIYF. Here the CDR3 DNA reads TGCAGTGCTCTGTCGGGGGGCGGCGGAAACACCATATATTTT.